This T cell receptor beta chain was recovered during a study of cytomegalovirus exposure and HLA in healthy donors. Whole-study context: Early release data held approximately 81 million unique TCRs from HLA-typed donors. Study results and caveats: Previous analysis showed most TCR beta V segments were productive about 87% or about 30% of the time. Confirmation in vitro established that a few CMV-associated chains were specific for CMV antigens.

Concerning this clone itself: Its antigen is undetermined.

The junction had 4 bases not matched to a gene; V was cut back by 8 bases and J by 7 bases. CDR1 is SGHVS and CDR2 is FNYEAQ in the germline V gene. The CDR3 is made up of 13 amino acids. Primers for the PCR totalled 60 Vbeta and 13 Jbeta. Repertoires were generated with immunoSEQ multiplex PCR, while TCRdb's copy carries only in-frame clones and drops some. The sample contains tens of thousands of clones, roughly 80% of which appear only once. The sequencing sample was made of PBMCs. This sequence was found in a woman aged 25 to 39 in good health and CMV-seropositive. This chain connects TRBV7-6 to TRBJ2-2; 10 positions match TRBD2. The CDR3 region has the DNA TGTGCCAGCTTAGCTAGCGGGAGCGGGGAGCTGTTTTTT. Translating it yields CASLASGSGELFF. The whole variable domain, remainder taken from reference TRBV7-6 and TRBJ2-2, is GAGVSQSPRYKVTKRGQDVALRCDPISGHVSLYWYRQALGQGPEFLTYFNYEAQQDKSGLPNDRFSAERPEGSISTLTIQRTEQRDSAMYRCASLASGSGELFFGEGSRLTVL.